This T cell receptor (beta chain) was found in a study of blood T cell repertoires in COVID-19. Study details: Nucleic acid was either cDNA or gDNA, and it came from T cells, B-cell-depleted T cells, or PBMCs.

V was clipped by 1 base and J by 8 bases; unmatched bases: 10. The CDR3 extends over 16 amino acids. Germline V gives CDR1 SEHNR, CDR2 FQNEAQ (reference sequence). Sequencing used immunoSEQ multiplex PCR; TCRdb keeps in-frame clones, though not all of them. The sample contains more than 65,000 clones, over 65% of which appear only once. The specimen was peripheral blood. The sequence derives from a woman between 70 and 85 years old with acute or convalescent COVID-19. V gene TRBV7-9 combines with J gene TRBJ1-2; 10 positions agree with TRBD1. The CDR3 sequence: CASSLGETGGAGGYTF. The CDR3 coding sequence is TGTGCCAGCAGCTTAGGCGAGACAGGGGGCGCGGGCGGCTACACCTTC. The whole variable domain, filled in from reference TRBV7-9 and TRBJ1-2, reads DTGVSQNPRHKITKRGQNVTFRCDPISEHNRLYWYRQTLGQGPEFLTYFQNEAQLEKSRLLSDRFSAERPKGSFSTLEIQRTEQGDSAMYLCASSLGETGGAGGYTFGSGTRLTVV.